A single sample gave rise to the 10 T cell receptor beta chains below, sequenced in a study of OX40 agonist ivuxolimab in advanced cancers. Using immunoSEQ multiplex PCR, the repertoire was profiled, and TCRdb retains in-frame clones only, with some absent. Of 30,000 to 45,000 clones detected, about 90% appear once; the ten largest clones hold over 15%. The source was CD4+ or CD8+ T cells sorted from blood, collected in a trial of the OX40 agonist ivuxolimab. The receptors come from an adult with an advanced solid tumor such as melanoma, head and neck, liver or kidney cancer.

V usage is TRBV14 and J usage is TRBJ2-2; TRBD2 agrees at 12 bases. Germline trimming cut 2 bases from V and 5 bases from J; bases unmatched to any gene: 0. The germline gives CDR1 SGHDN, CDR2 FVKESK. CDR3 length: 15 residues. CDR3 DNA: TGTGCCAGCAGCCAACTAGCGGGGGGGACCGGGGAGCTGTTTTTT. Its translation is CASSQLAGGTGELFF.

The chain joins TRBV7-2 to TRBJ1-1, with D perhaps matching TRBD1 (6 bases). Trimming took 6 bases from V and 1 from J, leaving 12 bases between them. In germline, CDR1 is SGHTA, CDR2 FQGNSA. The CDR3 spans 14 residues. The CDR3 reads CASRGQGRNTEAFF. DNA for the CDR3: TGTGCCAGCAGGGGGCAGGGGAGGAACACTGAAGCTTTCTTT. The whole variable domain, filled in from reference TRBV7-2 and TRBJ1-1, reads GAGVSQSPSNKVTEKGKDVELRCDPISGHTALYWYRQSLGQGLEFLIYFQGNSAPDKSGLPSDRFSAERTGGSVSTLTIQRTQQEDSAVYLCASRGQGRNTEAFFGQGTRLTVV.

The V call is TRBV7-2, the J call TRBJ2-7, with D perhaps assigned TRBD1 or TRBD2 (5 bases each). Germline V gene data show CDR1 as SGHTA and CDR2 as FQGNSA. Trimming removed 0 bases at V and 0 bases at J, with 9 bases between. The CDR3 is 15 residues long. The CDR3 DNA reads as TGTGCCAGCAGCTTAGCGCCAGGGAGCTCCTACGAGCAGTACTTC. This codes for CASSLAPGSSYEQYF. Filled out from reference TRBV7-2 and TRBJ2-7, the complete variable domain reads GAGVSQSPSNKVTEKGKDVELRCDPISGHTALYWYRQSLGQGLEFLIYFQGNSAPDKSGLPSDRFSAERTGGSVSTLTIQRTQQEDSAVYLCASSLAPGSSYEQYFGPGTRLTVT.

This chain links TRBV5-1 with TRBJ1-1; 7 nucleotides match TRBD1. This CDR3 comprises 15 residues. Germline V gene data show CDR1 as SGHRS and CDR2 as YFSETQ. V was pared by 0 bases and J by 4 bases, with 6 bases of the junction left unmatched. CDR3 DNA: TGCGCCAGCAGCTTGGAGGGGGCGGAGGGCACTGAAGCTTTCTTT. Its protein is CASSLEGAEGTEAFF.

This chain uses TRBV7-9 with TRBJ2-3; tentative D call: TRBD2 (6 bases). Germline V lookup: CDR1 SEHNR, CDR2 FQNEAQ (reference sequence). There are 16 residues in the CDR3. The V end was cut by 5 bases, the J end by 3 bases, with 18 bases between. CDR3: CASSPWDSARTDTQYF. The CDR3 bases are TGTGCCAGCAGCCCGTGGGACTCGGCCCGAACAGATACGCAGTATTTT.

The chain links TRBV4-1 to TRBJ1-2; no definite D call. CDR3 size: 16 residues. CDR1 is MGHRA and CDR2 is YSYEKL in the germline V gene. Trimming shortened V by 0 bases and J by 8 bases, and 19 bases separated the two germline ends. The CDR3 nucleotides read TGCGCCAGCAGCCAAGATGGAGGCGATACTTTAGGAGGCTACACCTTC. Encoded protein: CASSQDGGDTLGGYTF.

This sequence joins TRBV11-3 and TRBJ2-5; 8 nucleotides agree with TRBD2. Unmatched junction bases numbered 2, after V lost 5 bases and J lost 3 bases. Germline CDR1 reads SGHNT; CDR2 reads YENEEA. The CDR3 contains 13 residues. The CDR3 region is CASSPTSEETQYF. As DNA, the CDR3 is TGTGCCAGCAGCCCGACTAGCGAAGAGACCCAGTACTTC.

The chain carries TRBV7-9 and TRBJ2-5, with 10 bases fitting TRBD2. The CDR3 spans 14 residues. Germline CDR1 is SEHNR and CDR2 is FQNEAQ (reference sequence). V dropped 2 bases and J dropped 3; count of bases not matched to a gene: 0. CDR3: CASSLTSGEETQYF. CDR3 DNA: TGTGCCAGCAGCTTAACTAGCGGGGAAGAGACCCAGTACTTC. Combining the CDR3 with reference TRBV7-9 and TRBJ2-5 gives the whole variable domain DTGVSQNPRHKITKRGQNVTFRCDPISEHNRLYWYRQTLGQGPEFLTYFQNEAQLEKSRLLSDRFSAERPKGSFSTLEIQRTEQGDSAMYLCASSLTSGEETQYFGPGTRLLVL.

The chain links TRBV27 to TRBJ1-2, with D maybe TRBD1 (5 bases). The germline CDR1 and CDR2 sequences are MNHEY and SMNVEV (reference sequence). Trimming removed 5 bases from V and 8 bases from J, with 18 bases in between. This CDR3 spans 14 amino acids. CDR3 DNA sequence: TGTGCCAGCAGTCTGGGGTGGGGGAAGGGCGGCTACACCTTC. Amino acid sequence: CASSLGWGKGGYTF.

This clone has just a few counts. The chain recombines TRBV4-2 with TRBJ2-1; 7 bases are a match to TRBD2. The V and J ends lost 6 bases and 4 bases, in that order; junction bases with no gene match: 9. CDR1 and CDR2 (germline): LGHNA, YNFKEQ. The CDR3 spans 15 residues. CDR3 protein: CASRITWGGYNEQFF. The CDR3 DNA is TGTGCCAGCAGAATAACGTGGGGGGGGTACAATGAGCAGTTCTTC.